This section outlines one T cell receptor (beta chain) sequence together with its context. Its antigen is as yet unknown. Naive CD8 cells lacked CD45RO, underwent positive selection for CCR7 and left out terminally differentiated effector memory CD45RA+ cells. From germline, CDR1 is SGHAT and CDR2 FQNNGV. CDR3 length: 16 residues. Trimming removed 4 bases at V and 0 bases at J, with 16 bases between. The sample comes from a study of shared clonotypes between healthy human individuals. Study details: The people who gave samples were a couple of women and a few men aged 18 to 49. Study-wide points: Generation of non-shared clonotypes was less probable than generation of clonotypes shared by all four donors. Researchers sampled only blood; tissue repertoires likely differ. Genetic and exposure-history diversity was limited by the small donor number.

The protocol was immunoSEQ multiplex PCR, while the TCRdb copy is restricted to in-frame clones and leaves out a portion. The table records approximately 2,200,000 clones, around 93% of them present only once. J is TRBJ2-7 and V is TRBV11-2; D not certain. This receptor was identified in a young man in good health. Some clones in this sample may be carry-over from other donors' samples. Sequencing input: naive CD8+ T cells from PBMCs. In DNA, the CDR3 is TGTGCCAGCAGCTCAAACCCGGAGTTCAGCTCCTACGAGCAGTACTTC. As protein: CASSSNPEFSSYEQYF.